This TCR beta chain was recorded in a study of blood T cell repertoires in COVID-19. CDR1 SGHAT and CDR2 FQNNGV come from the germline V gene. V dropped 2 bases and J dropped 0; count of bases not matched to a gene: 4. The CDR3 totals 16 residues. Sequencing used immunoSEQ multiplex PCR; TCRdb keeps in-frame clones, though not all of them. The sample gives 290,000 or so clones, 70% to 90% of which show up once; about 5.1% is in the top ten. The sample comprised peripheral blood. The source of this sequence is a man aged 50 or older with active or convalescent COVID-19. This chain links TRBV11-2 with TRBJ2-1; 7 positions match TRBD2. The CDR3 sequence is CASSLQAGSSYNEQFF. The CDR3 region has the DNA TGTGCCAGCAGCTTACAAGCGGGGAGCTCCTACAATGAGCAGTTCTTC.